The 10 T cell receptor beta chains presented below share a single source sample, sequenced in a study of blood T cells in healthy people across ages. Using a J-beta primer mix together with a sample-barcoded 5' primer, a second PCR was run for about 7 to 12 cycles. TCRdb re-called the 5' RACE reads through MiXCR, storing one row per CDR3 protein. The sample lists approximately 1.5 million distinct CDR3 sequences, roughly 43% occurring once. The sample comprised blood. These receptors originate from a woman younger than 35 in good health.

The chain couples TRBV29-1 to TRBJ1-1; no definite D call. The length of the CDR3 is 11 residues. V was trimmed by 1 base and J by 10 bases, leaving 10 bases between them. The germline V gene has CDR1 SQVTM and CDR2 ANQGSEA. CDR3 in amino acids: CSVEGKGRAFF. The CDR3 bases are TGCAGCGTTGAAGGGAAAGGGAGAGCTTTCTTT.

V gene TRBV4-3 combines with J gene TRBJ1-5; 7 nucleotides agree with TRBD1. Looked up from germline, CDR1 is LGHNA and CDR2 is YSLEER. The CDR3 extends over 17 amino acids. The J segment lost 5 bases and the V segment lost 0 bases, leaving 10 bases of the junction unmatched. The CDR3 DNA is TGCGCCAGCAGCCAAGAATTGAGACAGGGACTTTATCAGCCCCAGCATTTT. Its translation is CASSQELRQGLYQPQHF.

Regarding this clonotype: A much larger clone is a single base away; this may be a read error. The chain joins TRBV5-1 to TRBJ2-1; D unclear. Germline values: CDR1 SGHRS, CDR2 YFSETQ. The V end lost 1 base, the J end lost 8 bases, and 7 bases lay between the germline ends. This CDR3 spans 12 amino acids. CDR3 protein: CASSLNNDEQFF. CDR3 nucleotide sequence: TGCGCCAGCAGCTTGAATAACGATGAGCAGTTCTTC. Based on the CDR3 plus reference TRBV5-1 and TRBJ2-1, the full variable domain is KAGVTQTPRYLIKTRGQQVTLSCSPISGHRSVSWYQQTPGQGLQFLFEYFSETQRNKGNFPGRFSGRQFSNSRSEMNVSTLELGDSALYLCASSLNNDEQFFGPGTRLTVL.

This clonotype was picked up a small number of times. The rearrangement links TRBV7-9 to TRBJ2-1, with TRBD2 identical over 9 bases. V was clipped by 5 bases and J by 4 bases; unmatched bases: 9. Germline V gene lookup returns CDR1 SEHNR and CDR2 FQNEAQ (reference sequence). This CDR3 spans 16 amino acids. As DNA, the CDR3 is TGTGCCAGCAGCCCCCCGCTAGCGGGATATTACAATGAGCAGTTCTTC. Translation: CASSPPLAGYYNEQFF.

This clonotype was observed a handful of times. The CDR3 DNA reads as TGTGCCAGCACTACGGGGGGCGGGGAGCTGTTTTTT. The encoded protein is CASTTGGGELFF. The rearrangement joins TRBV25-1 to TRBJ2-2; the match to TRBD2 covers 7 bases. The germline V gene encodes CDR1 MGHDK and CDR2 SYGVNS. J lost 7 bases, V lost 7 bases, and 3 bases had no gene match. The CDR3 loop spans 12 amino acids.

The gene calls are TRBV19 and TRBJ2-1; D is ambiguous. The CDR3 contains 14 residues. In germline, CDR1 is LNHDA, CDR2 SQIVND (reference sequence). V was pared by 5 bases and J by 9 bases, with 17 bases between. The CDR3 nucleotides read TGTGCCAGTAGTTTCGGACGGCGTTTTGGTGAGCAGTTCTTC. Amino acid sequence: CASSFGRRFGEQFF.

In this sample, this clonotype turned up a few times. The chain recombines TRBV29-1 with TRBJ2-7; D is uncertain. Germline V gene sequence: CDR1 SQVTM, CDR2 ANQGSEA. This CDR3 spans 11 amino acids. V was cut by 4 bases and J by 6 bases, with 10 bases left in between. In DNA, the CDR3 is TGCAGCGTTGGGGCGGTCGCCGAGCAGTACTTC. This translates into CSVGAVAEQYF.

The chain is built from TRBV27 and TRBJ2-3; tentative D call: TRBD2 (6 bases). V gave up 7 bases and J gave up 4 bases, with 15 bases separating them. Germline V gives CDR1 MNHEY, CDR2 SMNVEV (reference sequence). This CDR3 contains 14 residues. As DNA, the CDR3 is TGTGCCAGCAAATCGGGACTCGCCGCAGATACGCAGTATTTT. Its translation: CASKSGLAADTQYF.

The J gene is TRBJ2-7, the V gene TRBV27; 14 nucleotides line up with TRBD2. CDR1 MNHEY and CDR2 SMNVEV come from the germline V gene (reference sequence). Trimming at V came to 4 bases and at J to 2 bases, leaving 1 base not matched to a gene. This CDR3 spans 15 amino acids. In nucleotides, the CDR3 is TGTGCCAGCAGTTGGGGACTAGCGGGGGCCTACGAGCAGTACTTC. This sequence encodes CASSWGLAGAYEQYF.

The J gene is TRBJ2-1, the V gene TRBV2; D might be TRBD2 (5 bases). Matching the DNA end better, TRBJ2-7 makes the J call doubtful. CDR3 size: 18 residues. Germline V lookup: CDR1 SNHLY, CDR2 FYNNEI. The CDR3 DNA sequence: TGTGCCAGCAGTGAAGACAAGCCGGTTCGAGGGTCCTACAATGAGCAGTACTTC. This sequence encodes CASSEDKPVRGSYNEQYF.